These T cell receptor beta chains were read from a single sample in a study of response to subunit inactivated influenza vaccine. TCRdb ran MiXCR on the RT-PCR reads and lists one entry per CDR3 protein. The data contain roughly 160,000 distinct CDR3 sequences, around 10% of them singletons. The specimen was CD8+ T cells sorted from PBMCs, collected around 2 years after vaccination. These receptor sequences come from a man aged 45 to 75 who received an inactivated influenza vaccine. Each CDR3 is given with its conserved first and last residue. Fields, in order: J gene, clone size, D gene, V gene, CDR3 protein, CDR3 DNA. D genes are given only for firm matches. Clone size is shown for a subset of rows, as once, few, many or a class of expanded clone.

J: TRBJ2-6; size: -; D: -; V: TRBV28; CDR3: CASSKPGPSRANVLTF; DNA: TGTGCCAGCAGTAAACCGGGACCCTCTCGGGCCAACGTCCTGACTTTC
J: TRBJ2-7; size: -; D: -; V: TRBV27; CDR3: CASSLQGSHSEQYF; DNA: TGTGCCAGCAGTCTCCAAGGGTCGCACTCCGAGCAGTACTTC
J: TRBJ2-3; size: few; D: -; V: TRBV27; CDR3: CASTAGQITDTQYF; DNA: TGTGCCAGCACAGCCGGACAGATCACAGATACGCAGTATTTT
J: TRBJ1-4; size: many; D: TRBD1; V: TRBV29-1; CDR3: CSVEDRAYEKLFF; DNA: TGCAGCGTTGAGGACAGGGCTTATGAAAAACTGTTTTTT
J: TRBJ2-7; size: -; D: TRBD1; V: TRBV29-1; CDR3: CSEGQGRPPPPYEQYF; DNA: TGCAGCGAAGGACAGGGCCGACCCCCTCCCCCTTACGAGCAGTACTTC
J: TRBJ2-2; size: -; D: -; V: TRBV19; CDR3: CASTWGRVTGELFF; DNA: TGTGCCAGCACCTGGGGGCGTGTGACCGGGGAGCTGTTTTTT
J: TRBJ1-1; size: many; D: -; V: TRBV7-6; CDR3: CASSPTVQNTEAFF; DNA: TGTGCCAGCAGTCCGACAGTACAGAACACTGAAGCTTTCTTT
J: TRBJ1-1; size: few; D: -; V: TRBV20-1; CDR3: CSAALGADTEAFF; DNA: TGCAGTGCTGCCCTAGGAGCGGACACTGAAGCTTTCTTT
J: TRBJ2-1; size: many; D: TRBD2; V: TRBV4-3; CDR3: CASSQELAGTVTEQFF; DNA: TGCGCCAGCAGCCAAGAACTAGCGGGAACAGTAACTGAGCAGTTCTTC
J: TRBJ1-1; size: few; D: -; V: TRBV16; CDR3: CASSQVLVGMNTEAFF; DNA: TGTGCCAGCAGCCAAGTACTGGTGGGCATGAACACTGAAGCTTTCTTT
J: TRBJ1-2; size: few; D: -; V: TRBV28; CDR3: CASSFPSGGTNYGYTF; DNA: TGTGCCAGCAGTTTCCCCTCTGGGGGCACGAACTATGGCTACACCTTC
J: TRBJ2-3; size: -; D: -; V: TRBV8-2; CDR3: CACWGRDRGETDTQYF; DNA: TGTGCCTGCTGGGGGCGGGACAGGGGGGAGACAGATACGCAGTATTTT
J: TRBJ2-7; size: -; D: -; V: TRBV6-5; CDR3: CASSYTSRPPKEQYF; DNA: TGTGCCAGCAGTTACACCTCTAGGCCCCCAAAGGAGCAGTACTTC
J: TRBJ2-7; size: -; D: TRBD2; V: TRBV28; CDR3: CASSLLAGGPHYEQYF; DNA: TGTGCCAGCAGTTTATTGGCGGGAGGGCCCCACTACGAGCAGTACTTC
J: TRBJ2-5; size: few; D: TRBD1; V: TRBV14; CDR3: CASSQDPGTAAWKTQYF; DNA: TGTGCCAGCAGCCAAGACCCAGGGACAGCCGCTTGGAAGACCCAGTACTTC
J: TRBJ2-3; size: few; D: -; V: TRBV2; CDR3: CASSEYRTSTDTQYF; DNA: TGTGCCAGCAGTGAATACAGAACTAGCACAGATACGCAGTATTTT
J: TRBJ2-7; size: many; D: -; V: TRBV4-2; CDR3: CASSQNLQGLGHEQYF; DNA: TGTGCCAGCAGCCAGAATCTCCAGGGTTTGGGGCACGAGCAGTACTTC
J: TRBJ2-7; size: -; D: TRBD1; V: TRBV6-2/TRBV6-3; CDR3: CASRTHRGDRDYEQYF; DNA: TGTGCCAGCAGGACCCACAGGGGAGACAGGGACTACGAGCAGTACTTC
J: TRBJ1-1; size: -; D: -; V: TRBV20-1; CDR3: CSAWTVNTEAFF; DNA: TGCAGCGCGTGGACAGTGAACACTGAAGCTTTCTTT
J: TRBJ2-1; size: few; D: -; V: TRBV20-1; CDR3: CSAIVPGLYNEQFF; DNA: TGCAGTGCCATAGTACCGGGACTGTACAATGAGCAGTTCTTC
J: TRBJ1-1; size: few; D: -; V: TRBV7-6; CDR3: CASSLGHLPNTEAFF; DNA: TGTGCCAGCAGCTTAGGACACCTTCCGAACACTGAAGCTTTCTTT
J: TRBJ2-1; size: many; D: -; V: TRBV14; CDR3: CASSQLSPLNSYNEQFF; DNA: TGTGCCAGCAGCCAACTCTCACCCCTCAATTCCTACAATGAGCAGTTCTTC
J: TRBJ1-1; size: many; D: TRBD1; V: TRBV27; CDR3: CASSLWGTETEAFF; DNA: TGTGCCAGCAGTTTATGGGGGACAGAGACTGAAGCTTTCTTT
J: TRBJ1-4; size: -; D: TRBD1; V: TRBV6-2/TRBV6-3; CDR3: CASSPSFDREAIETNEKLFF; DNA: TGTGCCAGCAGTCCAAGCTTCGACAGGGAGGCGATAGAAACTAATGAAAAACTGTTTTTT
J: TRBJ2-7; size: -; D: TRBD1; V: TRBV28; CDR3: CASRTGTGHEQYF; DNA: TGTGCCAGCAGAACCGGGACAGGGCACGAGCAGTACTTC
J: TRBJ2-7; size: -; D: TRBD1; V: TRBV10-1; CDR3: CASSESKGQDYEQYF; DNA: TGCGCCAGCAGTGAGTCCAAAGGACAGGACTACGAGCAGTACTTC
J: TRBJ1-5; size: few; D: TRBD1; V: TRBV11-2; CDR3: CASSLDGAGTGSNQPQHF; DNA: TGTGCCAGCAGCTTAGATGGTGCAGGGACAGGGAGCAATCAGCCCCAGCATTTT
J: TRBJ2-2; size: -; D: TRBD1; V: TRBV5-1; CDR3: CASSLETGPLTGELFF; DNA: TGCGCCAGCAGCTTGGAGACAGGGCCCCTTACCGGGGAGCTGTTTTTT
J: TRBJ1-1; size: -; D: -; V: TRBV6-2/TRBV6-3; CDR3: CASSYTGTYTEAFF; DNA: TGTGCCAGCAGTTACACAGGGACTTACACTGAAGCTTTCTTT
J: TRBJ2-3; size: -; D: -; V: TRBV15; CDR3: CATSREPGPDTQYF; DNA: TGTGCCACCAGCAGAGAGCCTGGCCCAGATACGCAGTATTTT
J: TRBJ2-1; size: many; D: -; V: TRBV27; CDR3: CASSFTRGEQFF; DNA: TGTGCCAGCAGTTTCACCAGGGGTGAGCAGTTCTTC
J: TRBJ2-7; size: few; D: -; V: TRBV7-2; CDR3: CASSSIDSGYEQYF; DNA: TGTGCCAGCAGCTCAATTGACAGCGGCTACGAGCAGTACTTC
J: TRBJ2-3; size: many; D: -; V: TRBV6-4; CDR3: CASSPRPSTDTQYF; DNA: TGTGCCAGCAGCCCCCGTCCGTCCACAGATACGCAGTATTTT
J: TRBJ1-5; size: few; D: -; V: TRBV28; CDR3: CASSLLTGRNQPQHF; DNA: TGTGCCAGCAGTTTATTAACGGGGAGGAATCAGCCCCAGCATTTT
J: TRBJ2-7; size: few; D: TRBD1; V: TRBV28; CDR3: CASNPTGDYEQYF; DNA: TGTGCCAGCAACCCGACAGGGGACTACGAGCAGTACTTC
J: TRBJ2-7; size: few; D: TRBD2; V: TRBV19; CDR3: CASSILAGSDEQYF; DNA: TGTGCCAGTAGTATTTTAGCGGGAAGCGACGAGCAGTACTTC
J: TRBJ2-3; size: many; D: TRBD1; V: TRBV28; CDR3: CASSSPGGGGTDTQYF; DNA: TGTGCCAGCAGTTCTCCAGGGGGCGGGGGCACAGATACGCAGTATTTT
J: TRBJ1-6; size: few; D: TRBD1; V: TRBV5-5; CDR3: CASSDQWTGDNSPLHF; DNA: TGTGCCAGCAGCGACCAATGGACAGGGGATAATTCACCCCTCCACTTT
J: TRBJ2-2; size: -; D: TRBD2; V: TRBV11-3; CDR3: CASSPGGGKIPKAGELFF; DNA: TGTGCCAGCAGCCCGGGAGGCGGGAAAATCCCAAAAGCCGGGGAGCTGTTTTTT
J: TRBJ2-2; size: few; D: -; V: TRBV12-3/TRBV12-4; CDR3: CASSSAGQNTGELFF; DNA: TGTGCCAGCAGTTCGGCAGGGCAGAACACCGGGGAGCTGTTTTTT
J: TRBJ2-5; size: few; D: -; V: TRBV4-3; CDR3: CASSQGIFSGPQETQYF; DNA: TGCGCCAGCAGCCAAGGGATTTTCTCCGGCCCCCAAGAGACCCAGTACTTC
J: TRBJ2-7; size: few; D: -; V: TRBV29-1; CDR3: CSVAVGTYEQYF; DNA: TGCAGCGTCGCAGTGGGGACCTACGAGCAGTACTTC
J: TRBJ2-3; size: few; D: TRBD2; V: TRBV27; CDR3: CASSPLGPLAGETDTQYF; DNA: TGTGCCAGCAGTCCTCTGGGCCCACTGGCGGGGGAAACAGATACGCAGTATTTT
J: TRBJ2-2; size: -; D: -; V: TRBV12-3/TRBV12-4; CDR3: CASSLVFNTGELFF; DNA: TGTGCCAGCAGTTTAGTCTTCAACACCGGGGAGCTGTTTTTT
J: TRBJ2-7; size: -; D: TRBD2; V: TRBV20-1; CDR3: CSARSRLAAYEQYF; DNA: TGCAGTGCTAGATCTCGACTAGCGGCCTACGAGCAGTACTTC
J: TRBJ2-5; size: -; D: TRBD2; V: TRBV6-5; CDR3: CASSYSGSGAVETQYF; DNA: TGTGCCAGCAGTTACTCGGGTAGCGGGGCGGTAGAGACCCAGTACTTC
J: TRBJ2-7; size: many; D: -; V: TRBV12-3/TRBV12-4; CDR3: CASSSNFISYEQYF; DNA: TGTGCCAGCAGTTCCAACTTTATCTCCTACGAGCAGTACTTC
J: TRBJ1-2; size: -; D: -; V: TRBV7-9; CDR3: CASSTGTDPDYGYTF; DNA: TGTGCCAGCAGCACCGGGACGGACCCCGACTATGGCTACACCTTC
J: TRBJ1-5; size: few; D: -; V: TRBV6-5; CDR3: CASSYSGGSNQPQHF; DNA: TGTGCCAGCAGTTACTCTGGGGGAAGCAATCAGCCCCAGCATTTT
J: TRBJ2-1; size: -; D: TRBD1; V: TRBV4-1; CDR3: CASSQTGDSYNEQFF; DNA: TGCGCCAGCAGCCAAACAGGGGACTCCTACAATGAGCAGTTCTTC
J: TRBJ2-1; size: many; D: -; V: TRBV4-3; CDR3: CASSLDYNEQFF; DNA: TGCGCCAGCAGCCTCGATTACAATGAGCAGTTCTTC
J: TRBJ2-7; size: -; D: -; V: TRBV7-6; CDR3: CASSLTESSYEQYF; DNA: TGTGCCAGCAGCCTGACAGAGAGCTCCTACGAGCAGTACTTC